This T cell receptor beta chain stems from a study of cytomegalovirus exposure and HLA in healthy donors (TCRdb year 2017). Background for the entire study: A later analysis indicated that the roughly 130 validation repertoires were generated on the platform also employed for the approximately 700 repertoires of the first cohort. In addition to the first cohort of several hundred subjects, a separate validation cohort of under 150 different subjects was used. High-throughput TCR immunosequencing, statistical association of individual TCRs with disease status, and machine learning were combined to predict cytomegalovirus infection status. The aim of the study was to test whether cataloging public T cell receptors could identify signatures of past pathogen exposure.

About this clone itself: Its binding antigen is unknown. Per-nucleotide qualities are absent, and no much larger clonotype sits a single base away.

Paper-wide results and their limitations: The classifier was reported to diagnose cytomegalovirus status with high specificity and sensitivity in both the original cohort and the validation cohort. According to the authors, the approach could potentially be generalized to other disease states and immunological phenotypes. Most TCR sequences were observed very rarely across donors, whereas some public TCRs were present in many individuals. The validation cohort had no HLA typing available for a later analysis, so co-occurrence within that cohort was assessed over all 120 or so repertoires. A total of 164 TCR beta chains were listed by the study as associated with cytomegalovirus. In vitro tests confirmed that a few of the cytomegalovirus-associated TCR beta chains recognize cytomegalovirus antigens. Of the cluster scores, around 95% were above 0 in a later analysis, which found that TCRs clustered in the first cohort also tended to co-occur in the 120 or so validation repertoires.

Separate from the roughly 700-subject first cohort, the validation cohort of 95 to 150 subjects was the group to which the donors belonged. The library came from the immunoSEQ multiplex PCR assay. In the source study's methods: A statistical classification framework was developed to diagnose cytomegalovirus status using the catalog of TCR beta chain sequences. This immuneACCESS table, as held by TCRdb, lists in-frame sequences with V and J called but not all clones. Of the missing ones, under half trace to an unresolved V gene in checked studies; the others have no known cause. V and J calls and clone size come straight from that table; D and trimming were deduced from the DNA. Within this sample are 45,000 to 65,000 clones, with approximately 90% of them counted one time only. Approximately 8.1% of the sample lies in the top ten. CDR1 and CDR2 are read off the germline V gene as MGHRA and YSYEKL. The CDR3 covers 17 residues, taking in both the cysteine and the phenylalanine. Of all the DNA, just the CDR3 is kept, 51 bases in frame from base 1. Trimming costs V 0 bases and J 4 bases, and their ends lie 13 bases apart.

The source material was PBMCs. This receptor was identified in a woman aged 18-29 years in good health and CMV-seropositive. The receptor chain draws on TRBV4-1 and TRBJ2-6; TRBD2 is possibly the D segment (6 matching bases). The CDR3 reads CASSQDWRVWGANVLTF. In nucleotide form, the sequence is TGCGCCAGCAGCCAAGATTGGAGGGTATGGGGGGCCAACGTCCTGACTTTC.